This record concerns one TCR beta chain sequence. The record originates from a study of cytomegalovirus exposure and HLA in healthy donors. The PCR used 60 Vbeta and 13 Jbeta primers. Generated by immunoSEQ multiplex PCR, the TCRdb table keeps only in-frame clones and is missing some. The table records about 190,000 clones, around 77% of them present only once. V was clipped by 5 bases and J by 6 bases, with 16 bases between them. The CDR3 runs 15 residues. Per germline, CDR1 LNHNV and CDR2 YYDKDF (reference sequence). The source material was PBMCs. The chain carries TRBV15 and TRBJ1-4; D remains unclear. The clonotype comes from a woman younger than 30 in good health and CMV-seronegative. CDR3 in amino acids: CATSGNRGIDEKLFF. The CDR3 coding sequence is TGTGCCACCAGCGGAAATCGAGGTATCGATGAAAAACTGTTTTTT. The full variable domain, with the rest looked up from reference TRBV15 and TRBJ1-4, is DAMVIQNPRYQVTQFGKPVTLSCSQTLNHNVMYWYQQKSSQAPKLLFHYYDKDFNNEADTPDNFQSRRPNTSFCFLDIRSPGLGDTAMYLCATSGNRGIDEKLFFGSGTQLSVL.